The sample holds one count of the clone carrying this T cell receptor (beta chain). The ends lost 6 bases at V and 4 bases at J; junction bases unmatched: 6. The length of the CDR3 is 15 residues. Germline V gene lookup returns CDR1 SGHAT and CDR2 FQNNGV. The sample is drawn from a study of T-cell reconstitution after alpha-beta-depleted transplantation in children. TCRbeta library preparation incorporated unique molecular identifiers. TCRdb re-called the PCR reads with MiXCR, one entry per CDR3 protein. The data contain approximately 520,000 distinct CDR3 sequences, 32% of them singletons. The source is a human donor who donated a stem cell graft to a child with aplastic anemia. The sample consisted of PBMCs from the stem cell graft donor, taken from the stem cell graft. The V call is TRBV11-2, the J call TRBJ2-1; 10 bases are shared with TRBD2. Here the CDR3 reads CASRARTSGYNEQFF. As DNA, the CDR3 is TGTGCCAGCAGGGCGAGGACTAGCGGATACAATGAGCAGTTCTTC.